These 17 T cell receptor beta chains were all obtained from the same sample, sequenced in a study of cytomegalovirus exposure and HLA in healthy donors. The PCR made use of 60 Vbeta and 13 Jbeta primers. The table came from immunoSEQ multiplex PCR; TCRdb's copy has only in-frame clones and leaves some out. Seen here are about 190,000 clones, approximately 84% observed once, and the top ten hold roughly 6%. The sample comprised PBMCs. The receptors stem from a young woman in good health and CMV-seropositive.

The sample holds one count of this clone. The chain uses TRBV30 and TRBJ2-5; D gene unclear. TRBJ2-7 explains the end of the DNA better; the J call may be wrong. The CDR3 spans 9 residues. Germline V gene lookup returns CDR1 GTSNPN and CDR2 SVGIG (reference sequence). CDR3: CASRHEQYF. DNA of the CDR3: TGTGCCTCCCGACACGAGCAGTACTTC.

In DNA form, the CDR3 reads TGTGCCAGCAGCGGCGGACAGGTCTCCCTCACCCCTTACGAGCAGTACTTC. Translation: CASSGGQVSLTPYEQYF. J is TRBJ2-7 and V is TRBV9; 7 nucleotides agree with TRBD1. CDR3 size: 17 residues. The trim removed 3 bases at V and 4 bases at J, leaving 16 bases unmatched. Germline assignment: CDR1 SGDLS and CDR2 YYNGEE.

The chain has TRBV5-1 and TRBJ2-1; 8 bases are shared with TRBD1. V dropped 0 bases and J dropped 7; count of bases not matched to a gene: 6. The CDR3 is made up of 15 amino acids. The germline V gene encodes CDR1 SGHRS and CDR2 YFSETQ. The CDR3 spells CASSLELDRANEQFF. The CDR3 nucleotides are TGCGCCAGCAGCTTGGAGCTGGACAGGGCTAATGAGCAGTTCTTC.

The chain recombines TRBV6-6 with TRBJ1-4; no clear D gene. Trimming cost V 6 bases and J 6 bases, with 5 bases left between them. This CDR3 spans 11 amino acids. The V gene's germline CDR1 is MNHNY and CDR2 SVGAGI (reference sequence). The CDR3 nucleotides read TGTGCCAGCAGCTCCCATGAAAAACTGTTTTTT. This sequence encodes CASSSHEKLFF.

The rearrangement uses TRBV9 and TRBJ1-1; no definite D call. Germline V gene data show CDR1 as SGDLS and CDR2 as YYNGEE. CDR3 size: 14 residues. V shed 0 bases and J shed 4 bases, with 10 bases lying between them. The CDR3 here is CASSVDSIGTEAFF. CDR3 nucleotide sequence: TGTGCCAGCAGCGTAGACAGTATAGGCACTGAAGCTTTCTTT. The complete variable domain, with remaining parts taken from reference TRBV9 and TRBJ1-1, reads DSGVTQTPKHLITATGQRVTLRCSPRSGDLSVYWYQQSLDQGLQFLIQYYNGEERAKGNILERFSAQQFPDLHSELNLSSLELGDSALYFCASSVDSIGTEAFFGQGTRLTVV.

V gene TRBV6-5 combines with J gene TRBJ1-1; 9 bases are a match to TRBD1. The CDR3 is 14 amino acids. V lost 4 bases and J lost 10; bases outside the gene matches: 10. The germline CDR1 and CDR2 sequences are MNHEY and SVGAGI. The CDR3 is CASSFSGQGWGAFF. For the CDR3, the DNA is TGTGCCAGCAGTTTCTCCGGACAGGGGTGGGGAGCTTTCTTT.

V is TRBV7-2 and J is TRBJ1-2; D is perhaps TRBD1 (5 bases). Trimming removed 0 bases at V and 8 bases at J, with 16 bases between. This CDR3 comprises 15 residues. Looked up from germline, CDR1 is SGHTA and CDR2 is FQGNSA. The CDR3 DNA reads TGTGCCAGCAGCTTAGCTCGATCAGGGCGTGGGGGCTACACCTTC. This sequence encodes CASSLARSGRGGYTF.

This clone was detected once. This rearrangement joins TRBV4-1 to TRBJ2-1, with a weak D call TRBD2 (5 bases). Between the trimmed V and J ends, which lost 0 bases and 0 bases, there was a span of 12 bases. The CDR3 loop spans 17 amino acids. The germline V gene has CDR1 MGHRA and CDR2 YSYEKL. CDR3 amino acids: CASSQDSEGFSYNEQFF. DNA for the CDR3: TGCGCCAGCAGCCAAGATTCAGAGGGATTCTCCTACAATGAGCAGTTCTTC.

The genes are TRBV27 and TRBJ2-5, with TRBD1 identical over 9 bases. Looked up from germline, CDR1 is MNHEY and CDR2 is SMNVEV (reference sequence). The V gene end was trimmed by 3 bases and the J gene end by 4 bases; junction bases not matched to a gene: 6. The CDR3 contains 15 residues. CDR3 in DNA: TGTGCCAGCAGTTTGGGACAGGGAGTAAGAGAGACCCAGTACTTC. As protein: CASSLGQGVRETQYF.

V usage is TRBV27 and J usage is TRBJ1-2, with D tentatively TRBD1 (5 bases). V was clipped by 7 bases and J by 4 bases, with 7 bases between them. This CDR3 contains 11 residues. Germline V lookup: CDR1 MNHEY, CDR2 SMNVEV (reference sequence). CDR3 loop: CASNGGYGYTF. The CDR3 nucleotides read TGTGCCAGCAACGGGGGCTATGGCTACACCTTC.

The V and J genes are TRBV4-1 and TRBJ2-1, with 9 bases identical to TRBD2. The V gene end was trimmed by 5 bases and the J gene end by 5 bases; junction bases not matched to a gene: 7. CDR3 size: 15 residues. The germline V gene has CDR1 MGHRA and CDR2 YSYEKL. The CDR3 DNA reads as TGCGCCAGCAGCGGGGCGGGGGGGAACGACAATGAGCAGTTCTTC. This gives the protein CASSGAGGNDNEQFF.

This rearrangement joins TRBV15 to TRBJ2-6; possible D gene TRBD1, 6 bases. The germline V and J ends were trimmed by 2 bases and 2 bases, with 10 bases remaining between them. This CDR3 region has 16 residues. Germline V gene data show CDR1 as LNHNV and CDR2 as YYDKDF (reference sequence). CDR3 nucleotides: TGTGCCACCAGCAGAACCCGGACAGCTGGGGCCAACGTCCTGACTTTC. Protein sequence: CATSRTRTAGANVLTF.

The table lists this clone with a count of one. The V call is TRBV5-4, the J call TRBJ1-2, with D perhaps matching TRBD1 (6 bases). The germline CDR1 and CDR2 sequences are SGHNT and YYREEE (reference sequence). This CDR3 region has 15 residues. V dropped 0 bases and J dropped 5 bases, with 14 bases sitting between them. In DNA form, the CDR3 reads TGTGCCAGCAGCTTGGTAGGACAGAGAAGTTATGGCTACACCTTC. Encoded protein: CASSLVGQRSYGYTF.

This chain uses TRBV6-1 with TRBJ2-2; D is undetermined. The germline gives CDR1 MNHNS, CDR2 SASEGT. This CDR3 comprises 14 residues. Trimming cost V 2 bases and J 2 bases, with 6 bases left between them. The CDR3 spells CASSENLNTGELFF. CDR3 DNA sequence: TGTGCCAGCAGTGAAAATCTAAACACCGGGGAGCTGTTTTTT.

The chain couples TRBV27 to TRBJ2-3; 9 bases align to TRBD2. Germline CDR1 and CDR2: MNHEY and SMNVEV (reference sequence). After removal of 7 bases from V and 3 bases from J, the junction contained 5 bases not matched to a gene. The CDR3 runs to 14 residues. The CDR3 region has the DNA TGTGCCAGCATAGCGGGAGTAGGTACAGATACGCAGTATTTT. Protein sequence: CASIAGVGTDTQYF.

CDR3 amino acids: CASSSGREDPNTNYGYTF. The CDR3 coding sequence is TGTGCCAGCAGCTCGGGCCGGGAGGATCCCAACACCAACTATGGCTACACCTTC. The chain links TRBV7-2 to TRBJ1-2; D not resolved. Deletions cut 4 bases from V and 2 bases from J, with 23 bases between. The CDR3 totals 18 residues. CDR1 and CDR2 from the germline V gene are SGHTA and FQGNSA. The full variable domain, with the rest looked up from reference TRBV7-2 and TRBJ1-2, is GAGVSQSPSNKVTEKGKDVELRCDPISGHTALYWYRQSLGQGLEFLIYFQGNSAPDKSGLPSDRFSAERTGGSVSTLTIQRTQQEDSAVYLCASSSGREDPNTNYGYTFGSGTRLTVV.

The chain combines TRBV12-5 with TRBJ2-3; D is perhaps TRBD1 (5 bases). V was shortened by 6 bases and J by 5 bases, with 21 bases between the two germline ends. Germline lookup yields CDR1 LGHNT and CDR2 FRNRAP. The length of the CDR3 is 16 residues. The CDR3 bases are TGTGCTAGTGGCCCCCCCTCAGACAGTACAGGAGATACGCAGTATTTT. This encodes CASGPPSDSTGDTQYF.